What follows describes a single TCR beta chain. Its antigen target is currently unknown. Per-base quality was not reported, and no clone a single base away is much larger than it. The label giving this sample's time point can be read as: baseline before first vaccination. Vaccinee samples were obtained from the UK trials COV001 and COV002, which included a single-blind randomized controlled phase 2/3 trial of AZD1222 (ChAdOx1 nCoV-19) in healthy adults. For TCRbeta chain sequencing, PBMC samples from trial participants were taken at day 0 and at day 28 after the second dose. The CDR3 runs 14 residues from the cysteine to the phenylalanine. Solely the CDR3 DNA is kept, with 42 bases framed from the first base. Via the germline V gene, CDR1 is KGHDR and CDR2 SFDVKD. The V end loses 3 bases and the J end loses 5 bases, and a stretch of 10 bases separates them. The entry originates in a study of T cell responses to AZD1222 COVID-19 vaccine (dated by TCRdb to about 2021). Study-wide context: AZD1222 recipients given second doses at about 4 weeks or at about 12 weeks were pooled, since spike-specific TCR depth and breadth were not found to differ between the two schedules. A total of 233 trial participants underwent TCR sequencing, of whom about 200 had received two doses of AZD1222 and some 25 had received two doses of the MenACWY control vaccine. Trial participants were enrolled by age into subgroups of 18-55, 56-69 and 70-plus years, and 148, 28 and 57 TCR-sequenced participants, respectively, were included in these subgroups. Broad study findings and their caveats: After two AZD1222 doses, spike-specific TCR breadth and depth were significantly higher than at day 0 and than in MenACWY recipients. Epitopes outside the regions mutated in the B.1.351 and B.1.1.7 variants were reportedly recognized by nearly half of the unique spike-specific TCRs. Only a handful of AZD1222 recipients were SARS-CoV-2 seropositive at baseline, limiting conclusions about previously exposed vaccinees. Participants were mostly white British, with more females than males. The authors suggested clonal diversity may have been underestimated. Because no day 14 peak-response samples were available, the repertoires could be characterized only after the peak T cell response. The 56-69-year group was small, and its depth increase did not reach significance, likely because of low power. The whole spike protein was spanned by vaccine-associated CD4 TCRs, and dominant responses were seen in regions 160-218 and 743-854.

The CDR3 regions of human TCRbeta chains were subjected to immunosequencing. In the original analysis: TCRs in the repertoires were compared against a reference library of SARS-CoV-2-specific TCRs that had been generated with the MIRA antigen-specificity platform. Breadth meant the fraction of unique TCRs that were SARS-CoV-2-associated, whereas depth meant the fraction of total T cells that were SARS-CoV-2-associated. Using the MIRA data, every spike-specific TCR was mapped to the spike region that the TCR reacted to and assigned to either a CD4 or a CD8 class. Log10-transformed breadth and depth values were compared by one-way ANOVA with Sidak's multiple comparisons tests. TCRdb took this table from immuneACCESS and kept in-frame rearrangements with V and J called. Such tables lack part of the clones; where checked against another copy, unresolved V genes explain under half of the gap, and the rest is unexplained. The V and J calls and clone size were taken over from that table, and D and trimming were inferred from the DNA. The sample table records around 100,000 clones; 88% of these occur just once. 1.8% of the sample rests with the top ten.

The source is an adult in good health. Material: peripheral blood, obtained on day 0 of AZD1222 vaccination. This sequence uses TRBV24-1 and TRBJ2-1; no D gene call is confident. This receptor has the CDR3 CATSDRWSHNEQFF. Read as DNA, the sequence is TGTGCCACCAGTGATCGATGGTCCCACAATGAGCAGTTCTTC.